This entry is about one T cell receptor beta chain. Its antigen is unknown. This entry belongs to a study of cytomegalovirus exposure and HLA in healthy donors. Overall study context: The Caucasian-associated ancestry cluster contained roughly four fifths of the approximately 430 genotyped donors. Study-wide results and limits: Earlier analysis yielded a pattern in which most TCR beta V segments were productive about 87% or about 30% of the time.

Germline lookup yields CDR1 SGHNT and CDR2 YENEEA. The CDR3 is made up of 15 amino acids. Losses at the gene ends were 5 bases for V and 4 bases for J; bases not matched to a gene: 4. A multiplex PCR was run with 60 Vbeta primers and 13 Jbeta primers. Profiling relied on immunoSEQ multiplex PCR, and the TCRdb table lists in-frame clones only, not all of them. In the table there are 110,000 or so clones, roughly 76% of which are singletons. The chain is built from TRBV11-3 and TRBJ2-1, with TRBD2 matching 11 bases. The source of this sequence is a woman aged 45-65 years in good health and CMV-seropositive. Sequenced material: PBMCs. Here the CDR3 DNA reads TGTGCCAGCAGCAACCGACTAGCGGGGTACAATGAGCAGTTCTTC. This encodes CASSNRLAGYNEQFF. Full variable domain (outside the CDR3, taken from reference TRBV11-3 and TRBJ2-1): EAGVVQSPRYKIIEKKQPVAFWCNPISGHNTLYWYLQNLGQGPELLIRYENEEAVDDSQLPKDRFSAERLKGVDSTLKIQPAELGDSAVYLCASSNRLAGYNEQFFGPGTRLTVL.